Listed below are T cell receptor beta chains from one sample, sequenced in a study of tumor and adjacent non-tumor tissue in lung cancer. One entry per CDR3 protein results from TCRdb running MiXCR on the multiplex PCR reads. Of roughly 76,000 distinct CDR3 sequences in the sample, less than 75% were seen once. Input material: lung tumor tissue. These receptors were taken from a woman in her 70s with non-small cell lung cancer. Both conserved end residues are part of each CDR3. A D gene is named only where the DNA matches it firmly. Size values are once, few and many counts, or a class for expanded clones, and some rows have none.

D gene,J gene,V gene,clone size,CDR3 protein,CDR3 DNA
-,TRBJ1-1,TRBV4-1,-,CASSHLIENTEASF,TGCGCCAGCAGCCACCTGATAGAGAACACTGAAGCTTCCTTT
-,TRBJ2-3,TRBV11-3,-,CASNTSGSRTDTQYF,TGTGCCAGCAACACATCCGGGAGTCGCACGGATACGCAGTATTTT
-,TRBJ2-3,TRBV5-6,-,CDSSLTWEDTQYF,TGTGACAGCAGCTTGACGTGGGAAGATACACAGTATTTT
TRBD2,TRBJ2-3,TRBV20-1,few,CCVLAGEGGGTDTQYF,TGCTGTGTTCTGGCGGGAGAGGGAGGCGGCACAGATACGCAGTATTTT
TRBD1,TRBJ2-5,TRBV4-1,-,CASSQSGQVEAQYF,TGCGCTAGCAGCCAATCGGGACAGGTGGAGGCCCAGTACTTC
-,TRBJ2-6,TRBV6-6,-,CASSYIQLISGANVLTF,TGCGCCAGCAGTTACATCCAGCTAATCTCTGGGGCCAACGTCCTGACTTTC
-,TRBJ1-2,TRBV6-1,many,CASSPSTRGYTF,TGTGCCAGCAGTCCCTCGACACGAGGCTACACCTTC
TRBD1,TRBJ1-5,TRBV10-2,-,CASSDGRTGYQPQDF,TGCGCCAGCAGTGATGGGAGGACAGGGTATCAACCCCAGGATTTT
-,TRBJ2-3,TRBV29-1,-,CSVDSGGRNTRYF,TGCAGCGTTGATAGCGGTGGGAGGAATACGCGGTATTTT
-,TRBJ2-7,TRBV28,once,CASKPRSETYEQYF,TGTGCCAGCAAACCACGTTCAGAGACCTACGAGCAGTACTTC
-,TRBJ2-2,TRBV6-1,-,CVRSDFPNTGELFF,TGTGTCAGAAGTGATTTCCCGAACACCGGGGAGCTGTTTTTT
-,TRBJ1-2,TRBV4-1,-,CASSQVYSGHLNYDYTF,TGCGCCAGCAGCCAAGTCTATTCGGGACACCTAAACTACGACTACACCTTC
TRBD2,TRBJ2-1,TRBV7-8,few,CASNGREYYNEQFF,TGTGCCAGCAATGGGCGGGAGTACTACAATGAGCAGTTCTTC
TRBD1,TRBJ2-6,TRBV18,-,CASLVGTGSSGANVLTF,TGTGCCAGCCTGGTTGGGACAGGTTCCTCTGGGGCCAACGTCCTGACTTTC
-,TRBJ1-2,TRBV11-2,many,CASSSYRVANYGYTF,TGTGCCAGCAGCTCCTACAGGGTAGCTAACTATGGCTACACCTTC
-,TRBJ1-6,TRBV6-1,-,CSSTSDRQYNSPLHF,TGTTCCAGCACTTCCGATCGACAGTATAATTCACCCCTCCACTTT
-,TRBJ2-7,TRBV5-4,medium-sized,CASSLDGDSYEQYF,TGTGCCAGCAGCTTGGACGGGGACTCCTACGAGCAGTACTTC
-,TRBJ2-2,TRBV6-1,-,CASNEFRGGGITGELFF,TGTGCCAGCAATGAATTCAGGGGAGGGGGAATCACCGGGGAGTTGTTTTTT
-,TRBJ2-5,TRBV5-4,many,CASRSTFQETQYF,TGTGCCAGCCGCTCGACATTCCAAGAGACCCAGTACTTC
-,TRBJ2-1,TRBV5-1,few,CASSRLPGESSYNEEFF,TGCGCCAGCAGCCGTCTTCCGGGCGAATCTTCCTACAATGAGGAGTTCTTC
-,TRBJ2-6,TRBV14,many,CASSQGAFGANVLTF,TGTGCCAGCAGCCAAGGGGCGTTTGGGGCCAACGTCCTGACTTTC
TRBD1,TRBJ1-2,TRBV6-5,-,CASKRLGQGYGYTF,TGTGCCAGCAAGCGCCTAGGACAGGGCTATGGCTACACCTTC
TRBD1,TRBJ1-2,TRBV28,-,CASISGQVYGYTF,TGTGCCAGCATCTCCGGACAGGTCTATGGTTACACCTTC
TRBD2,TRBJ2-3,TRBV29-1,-,CSVESLPGGGTDTQYF,TGCAGCGTTGAAAGTTTACCGGGAGGAGGCACAGATACGCAGTATTTT
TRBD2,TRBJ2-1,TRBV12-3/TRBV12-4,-,CANSSSGSGHNEQFF,TGTGCCAACAGTTCCAGCGGGAGTGGACACAATGAGCAGTTCTTC
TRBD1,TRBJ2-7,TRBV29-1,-,CSIGGTGGGNEQYF,TGCAGCATAGGAGGGACAGGGGGTGGCAACGAGCAGTACTTC
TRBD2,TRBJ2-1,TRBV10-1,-,CTSSEFNSGSYNEQFF,TGCACCAGCAGTGAGTTTAATAGCGGGAGCTACAATGAGCAGTTCTTC
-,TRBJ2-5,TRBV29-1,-,CSTRRGGGEAQYF,TGCAGTACACGACGGGGCGGCGGGGAGGCCCAGTACTTC
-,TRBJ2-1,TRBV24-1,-,CATSVSFGPEGSNEQFF,TGTGCCACCAGTGTTTCATTCGGTCCAGAGGGCTCCAATGAGCAGTTCTTC